This T cell receptor (beta chain) derives from a study of blood T cell repertoires in COVID-19. About the study: Sample material is recorded as cDNA or gDNA derived from T cells, B-cell-depleted T cells, or PBMCs.

Germline V gene sequence: CDR1 KGHSH, CDR2 LQKENI. This CDR3 has 19 residues. Trimming at V came to 6 bases and at J to 2 bases, leaving 17 bases not matched to a gene. Sequencing was performed with immunoSEQ multiplex PCR; in TCRdb, only in-frame clones are kept and a portion is missing. The table shows 130,000 or so clones, with roughly four fifths occurring only once. V and J are TRBV18 and TRBJ2-3; 10 nucleotides match TRBD1. The sequence derives from a human donor in a cohort sampled during active COVID-19. Sequencing input: peripheral blood. Here the CDR3 reads CASSGTGEDLFRDTDTQYF. The CDR3, as DNA: TGTGCCAGCTCGGGGACAGGGGAAGATCTTTTCAGGGACACAGATACGCAGTATTTT.